These 3 T cell receptor beta chains came from one sample sequenced in a study of T cells in Graves' hyperthyroidism and ophthalmopathy. RNA transcripts yielded amplified TCR beta CDR3 regions. During a first-round RT-PCR of the TCR CDR3, the HTBI primer set was used. TCRdb fed the multiplex PCR reads into MiXCR, producing one record per CDR3 protein. The profile shows about 360,000 distinct CDR3 sequences, about 13% of them singletons. Sequences were obtained from blood. Source of these receptors: a woman under 30 with Graves' hyperthyroidism.

There are many counts of this clonotype. V usage is TRBV12-3 or TRBV12-4 and J usage is TRBJ2-6, with D tentatively TRBD1 (6 bases). CDR3 length: 14 amino acids. V lost 5 bases to trimming and J lost 4 bases, with 9 bases between them. DNA of the CDR3: TGTGCCAGCAGTGCCCAGGGGGGGGCCAACGTCCTGACTTTC. Translated: CASSAQGGANVLTF.

The gene calls are TRBV28 and TRBJ2-5; possibly TRBD1 or TRBD2 for D (5 bases each). Trimming left V 2 bases short and J 2 bases short, with 12 bases between. The CDR3 spans 15 residues. From germline, CDR1 is MDHEN and CDR2 SYDVKM. DNA of the CDR3: TGTGCCAGCAGTTTACGAGGGGCCCTACAAGAGACCCAGTACTTC. Translated: CASSLRGALQETQYF.

The V gene is TRBV9, the J gene TRBJ2-5; D unclear. Trimming took off 0 bases at V and 4 bases at J, with 7 bases between the two ends. The germline CDR1 and CDR2 sequences are SGDLS and YYNGEE. The CDR3 loop spans 13 amino acids. The CDR3 protein is CASSVDSAETQYF. The CDR3 DNA reads TGTGCCAGCAGCGTAGATTCGGCAGAGACCCAGTACTTC.